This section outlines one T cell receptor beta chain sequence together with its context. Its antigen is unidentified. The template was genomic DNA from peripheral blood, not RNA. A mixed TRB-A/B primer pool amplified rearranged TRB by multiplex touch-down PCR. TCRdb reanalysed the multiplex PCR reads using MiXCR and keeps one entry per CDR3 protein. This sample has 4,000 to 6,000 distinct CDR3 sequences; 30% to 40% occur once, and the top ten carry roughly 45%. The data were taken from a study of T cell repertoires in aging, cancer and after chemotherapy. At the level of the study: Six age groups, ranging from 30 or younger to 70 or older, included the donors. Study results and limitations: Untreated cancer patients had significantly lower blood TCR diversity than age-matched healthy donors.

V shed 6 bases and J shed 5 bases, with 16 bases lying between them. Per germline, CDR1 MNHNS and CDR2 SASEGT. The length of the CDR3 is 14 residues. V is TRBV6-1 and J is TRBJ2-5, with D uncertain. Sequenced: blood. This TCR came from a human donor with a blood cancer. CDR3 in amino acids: CASSFLLVEETQYF. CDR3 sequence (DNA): TGTGCCAGCAGCTTTTTGCTAGTCGAGGAGACCCAGTACTTC.